Listed below are T cell receptor beta chains from one sample, sequenced in a study of blood T cell repertoires in COVID-19. Libraries were prepared by immunoSEQ multiplex PCR; TCRdb keeps only in-frame clonotypes and omits some of them. The data hold about 310,000 clones, with over 80% observed a single time. Sequencing was performed on PBMCs or T cells enriched from blood (not recorded which). The receptors derive from a woman younger than 30 who had recovered from COVID-19. Each CDR3 is given with its conserved first and last residue. The order of the fields is J gene, clone size, V gene, D gene, CDR3 protein, CDR3 DNA. D genes are given only for firm matches. A row's size may be missing; if present it is once, few, many or a size class.

J gene: TRBJ2-1; clone size: -; V gene: TRBV24-1; D gene: TRBD2; CDR3 protein: CATGGGLAGLNEQFF; CDR3 DNA: TGTGCCACCGGGGGGGGACTAGCGGGCCTCAATGAGCAGTTCTTC
J gene: TRBJ2-5; clone size: -; V gene: TRBV2; D gene: -; CDR3 protein: CASSELAGTSQETQYF; CDR3 DNA: TGTGCCAGCAGTGAACTGGCCGGGACTTCCCAAGAGACCCAGTACTTC
J gene: TRBJ2-2; clone size: once; V gene: TRBV4-3; D gene: -; CDR3 protein: CASSQDHRLHTGELFF; CDR3 DNA: TGCGCCAGCAGCCAAGATCACAGGTTACACACCGGGGAGCTGTTTTTT
J gene: TRBJ1-5; clone size: few; V gene: TRBV9; D gene: -; CDR3 protein: CASSVVGAYSNQPQHF; CDR3 DNA: TGTGCCAGCAGCGTAGTTGGGGCGTATAGCAATCAGCCCCAGCATTTT
J gene: TRBJ2-7; clone size: -; V gene: TRBV7-8; D gene: -; CDR3 protein: CASSLVGGTTSYEQYF; CDR3 DNA: TGTGCCAGCAGCTTAGTAGGGGGTACAACCTCCTACGAGCAGTACTTC
J gene: TRBJ1-5; clone size: -; V gene: TRBV28; D gene: -; CDR3 protein: CASSFRQGSNQPQHF; CDR3 DNA: TGTGCCAGCAGTTTTCGTCAGGGCAGCAATCAGCCCCAGCATTTT
J gene: TRBJ2-7; clone size: few; V gene: TRBV7-8; D gene: TRBD2; CDR3 protein: CASSQRWSGTASYEQYF; CDR3 DNA: TGTGCCAGCAGCCAACGGTGGAGCGGGACCGCCTCCTACGAGCAGTACTTC
J gene: TRBJ1-2; clone size: -; V gene: TRBV28; D gene: TRBD1; CDR3 protein: CASSLISGGNYGYTF; CDR3 DNA: TGTGCCAGCAGTTTAATCTCAGGGGGAAACTATGGCTACACCTTC
J gene: TRBJ1-6; clone size: -; V gene: TRBV7-9; D gene: -; CDR3 protein: CASSQGQISAYNSPLHF; CDR3 DNA: TGTGCCAGCAGCCAGGGGCAGATCTCTGCGTATAATTCACCCCTCCACTTT
J gene: TRBJ1-1; clone size: -; V gene: TRBV12-3/TRBV12-4; D gene: TRBD1; CDR3 protein: CASSFLGGLEAFF; CDR3 DNA: TGTGCCAGCAGCTTTCTAGGGGGCCTTGAAGCTTTCTTT
J gene: TRBJ1-6; clone size: -; V gene: TRBV9; D gene: TRBD1; CDR3 protein: CASSGGQGARTYNSPLHF; CDR3 DNA: TGTGCCAGCAGCGGGGGACAGGGGGCAAGGACATATAATTCACCCCTCCACTTT
J gene: TRBJ1-1; clone size: -; V gene: TRBV9; D gene: -; CDR3 protein: CASSGGSATEAFF; CDR3 DNA: TGTGCCAGCAGCGGCGGGAGTGCGACTGAAGCTTTCTTT
J gene: TRBJ2-1; clone size: -; V gene: TRBV9; D gene: TRBD2; CDR3 protein: CASSVGNLAGTNEQFF; CDR3 DNA: TGTGCCAGCAGCGTAGGGAACCTAGCGGGGACAAATGAGCAGTTCTTC
J gene: TRBJ2-7; clone size: once; V gene: TRBV9; D gene: -; CDR3 protein: CASSPFAGNTEYEQYF; CDR3 DNA: TGTGCCAGCAGCCCATTTGCCGGGAACACAGAATACGAGCAGTACTTC
J gene: TRBJ2-2; clone size: -; V gene: TRBV28; D gene: -; CDR3 protein: CASRQLMGASHTGELFF; CDR3 DNA: TGTGCCAGCAGGCAACTTATGGGGGCTTCGCACACCGGGGAGCTGTTTTTT
J gene: TRBJ2-5; clone size: -; V gene: TRBV15; D gene: -; CDR3 protein: CATSSGRSGGTQYF; CDR3 DNA: TGTGCCACCAGCAGCGGACGGAGCGGAGGGACCCAGTACTTC
J gene: TRBJ1-2; clone size: -; V gene: TRBV2; D gene: TRBD1; CDR3 protein: CASTLSPGQGHYGYTF; CDR3 DNA: TGTGCCAGCACCCTATCTCCGGGACAGGGCCACTATGGCTACACCTTC
J gene: TRBJ1-2; clone size: -; V gene: TRBV6-5; D gene: -; CDR3 protein: CASSSTWGVYGYTF; CDR3 DNA: TGTGCCAGCAGTTCCACCTGGGGGGTCTATGGCTACACCTTC
J gene: TRBJ1-4; clone size: -; V gene: TRBV28; D gene: TRBD1; CDR3 protein: CASGQANNEKLFF; CDR3 DNA: TGTGCCAGCGGACAGGCAAATAATGAAAAACTGTTTTTT
J gene: TRBJ2-3; clone size: -; V gene: TRBV28; D gene: -; CDR3 protein: CASSFLSGTDTQYF; CDR3 DNA: TGTGCCAGCAGTTTCCTTAGTGGCACAGATACGCAGTATTTT
J gene: TRBJ2-2; clone size: few; V gene: TRBV5-1; D gene: -; CDR3 protein: CASSLLAGTGELFF; CDR3 DNA: TGCGCCAGCAGCTTGTTGGCGGGCACCGGGGAGCTGTTTTTT
J gene: TRBJ2-7; clone size: once; V gene: TRBV5-6; D gene: TRBD2; CDR3 protein: CASSLASGSSYEQYF; CDR3 DNA: TGTGCCAGCAGCTTGGCTAGCGGGAGCTCCTACGAGCAGTACTTC
J gene: TRBJ2-3; clone size: -; V gene: TRBV11-3; D gene: TRBD2; CDR3 protein: CASSLRVAGGRTDTQYF; CDR3 DNA: TGTGCCAGCAGCCTCCGGGTGGCGGGAGGTCGCACAGATACGCAGTATTTT
J gene: TRBJ2-3; clone size: -; V gene: TRBV5-1; D gene: TRBD2; CDR3 protein: CASSLARTSGRGSDTQYF; CDR3 DNA: TGCGCCAGCAGCTTGGCCCGAACTAGCGGGAGGGGTTCAGATACGCAGTATTTT
J gene: TRBJ2-5; clone size: -; V gene: TRBV7-6; D gene: -; CDR3 protein: CASSSGRGPKETQYF; CDR3 DNA: TGTGCCAGCAGCAGCGGGCGGGGGCCGAAAGAGACCCAGTACTTC
J gene: TRBJ1-3; clone size: -; V gene: TRBV1; D gene: -; CDR3 protein: CTSSRPLRRGAGGNTIYF; CDR3 DNA: TGCACCAGCAGCCGCCCCCTCCGCCGGGGGGCTGGTGGAAACACCATATATTTT
J gene: TRBJ2-7; clone size: -; V gene: TRBV28; D gene: -; CDR3 protein: CASSLTYEQYF; CDR3 DNA: TGTGCCAGCAGTTTAACTTACGAGCAGTACTTC
J gene: TRBJ1-4; clone size: -; V gene: TRBV28; D gene: -; CDR3 protein: CASSLGQVNEKLFF; CDR3 DNA: TGTGCCAGCAGTTTAGGGCAGGTTAATGAAAAACTGTTTTTT
J gene: TRBJ1-1; clone size: many; V gene: TRBV6-5; D gene: -; CDR3 protein: CASRGRGNTEAFF; CDR3 DNA: TGTGCCAGCAGAGGCAGGGGGAACACTGAAGCTTTCTTT
J gene: TRBJ2-2; clone size: -; V gene: TRBV9; D gene: TRBD2; CDR3 protein: CPPRAQPGLAGGGTGELFF; CDR3 DNA: TGCCCCCCCCGCGCGCAGCCGGGACTCGCGGGGGGGGGCACCGGGGAGCTGTTTTTT
J gene: TRBJ1-1; clone size: -; V gene: TRBV29-1; D gene: -; CDR3 protein: CSVTGGGGGFMNTEAFF; CDR3 DNA: TGCAGCGTCACCGGAGGGGGGGGCGGATTCATGAACACTGAAGCTTTCTTT
J gene: TRBJ2-3; clone size: -; V gene: TRBV5-1; D gene: TRBD2; CDR3 protein: CASSLGVLAGWPDTQYF; CDR3 DNA: TGCGCCAGCAGCTTGGGGGTCCTAGCGGGGTGGCCAGATACGCAGTATTTT
J gene: TRBJ2-1; clone size: -; V gene: TRBV7-9; D gene: TRBD2; CDR3 protein: CASSFLLAGDFSYNEQFF; CDR3 DNA: TGTGCCAGCAGCTTTTTGCTAGCGGGGGATTTCTCCTACAATGAGCAGTTCTTC
J gene: TRBJ1-4; clone size: -; V gene: TRBV6-5; D gene: -; CDR3 protein: CASSNQGTNEKLFF; CDR3 DNA: TGTGCCAGCAGTAACCAGGGGACTAATGAAAAACTGTTTTTT
J gene: TRBJ2-2; clone size: -; V gene: TRBV29-1; D gene: TRBD1; CDR3 protein: CSVNRGDTGELFF; CDR3 DNA: TGCAGCGTCAACAGGGGGGACACCGGGGAGCTGTTTTTT
J gene: TRBJ1-4; clone size: -; V gene: TRBV19; D gene: TRBD1; CDR3 protein: CASRYTGGGNEKLFF; CDR3 DNA: TGTGCCAGCCGTTACACAGGGGGCGGTAATGAAAAACTGTTTTTT
J gene: TRBJ2-1; clone size: few; V gene: TRBV6-2/TRBV6-3; D gene: -; CDR3 protein: CASSYIGRGLDNEQFF; CDR3 DNA: TGTGCCAGCAGTTACATTGGCAGGGGATTAGACAATGAGCAGTTCTTC
J gene: TRBJ2-2; clone size: few; V gene: TRBV7-9; D gene: -; CDR3 protein: CASSPNTGELFF; CDR3 DNA: TGTGCCAGCAGCCCAAACACCGGGGAGCTGTTTTTT
J gene: TRBJ2-7; clone size: -; V gene: TRBV28; D gene: TRBD2; CDR3 protein: CASSHFGAGGSYEQYF; CDR3 DNA: TGTGCCAGCAGCCATTTCGGAGCGGGGGGTTCCTACGAGCAGTACTTC
J gene: TRBJ2-5; clone size: -; V gene: TRBV28; D gene: -; CDR3 protein: CASLGGSAETQYF; CDR3 DNA: TGTGCCAGCTTAGGGGGATCCGCAGAGACCCAGTACTTC
J gene: TRBJ2-7; clone size: -; V gene: TRBV28; D gene: -; CDR3 protein: CASSPISGGVYEQYF; CDR3 DNA: TGTGCCAGCAGCCCGATCAGCGGAGGCGTTTACGAGCAGTACTTC
J gene: TRBJ1-2; clone size: -; V gene: TRBV29-1; D gene: -; CDR3 protein: CSVEDPAGLLYGYTF; CDR3 DNA: TGCAGCGTTGAAGACCCCGCGGGGCTTCTTTATGGCTACACCTTC
J gene: TRBJ2-5; clone size: -; V gene: TRBV27; D gene: TRBD2; CDR3 protein: CASSQLAGYQETQYF; CDR3 DNA: TGTGCCAGCAGCCAACTAGCGGGGTACCAAGAGACCCAGTACTTC
J gene: TRBJ1-1; clone size: -; V gene: TRBV7-9; D gene: -; CDR3 protein: CASSRQDLDAFF; CDR3 DNA: TGTGCCAGCAGCCGACAGGATCTGGATGCTTTCTTT
J gene: TRBJ2-7; clone size: -; V gene: TRBV5-6; D gene: TRBD2; CDR3 protein: CASTPWLAGSSYEQYF; CDR3 DNA: TGTGCCAGCACCCCCTGGCTAGCGGGGAGCTCCTACGAGCAGTACTTC
J gene: TRBJ1-3; clone size: -; V gene: TRBV30; D gene: -; CDR3 protein: CAWSSLGGVGNTIYF; CDR3 DNA: TGTGCCTGGAGTTCCTTAGGTGGAGTTGGAAACACCATATATTTT
J gene: TRBJ2-7; clone size: -; V gene: TRBV28; D gene: TRBD2; CDR3 protein: CASSLVGGASYEQYF; CDR3 DNA: TGTGCCAGCAGTTTAGTCGGGGGGGCCTCCTACGAGCAGTACTTC